This T cell receptor beta chain is from a study of T cells after yellow fever vaccination. Germline-derived CDR1 and CDR2 are MNHEY and SMNVEV (reference sequence). This CDR3 region has 15 residues. The V gene lost 5 bases and the J gene lost 6 bases, with 18 bases spanning the gap. TCRdb itself ran the 5' RACE reads through MiXCR, one entry per CDR3 protein. The sample consists of 150,000 or so distinct CDR3 sequences, approximately 6.6% of them appearing once. General observations from the study: Post-booster reappearance was seen for most primary-vaccination clones (roughly 96% CD4, about 90% CD8).

This clonotype was picked up many times. What it binds is unknown. V and J are TRBV27 and TRBJ2-3, with D maybe TRBD2 (7 bases). This specimen consisted of CD4+ T cells sorted from PBMCs, obtained 10 days after the yellow fever booster vaccination. The sequence was obtained from a young man who received the YFV17D yellow fever vaccine. Written as DNA, the CDR3 is TGTGCCAGCAGTAATACAGGGTCCGGGAGGGATACGCAGTATTTT. Residues: CASSNTGSGRDTQYF.